This T cell receptor beta chain appears in the sequencing data of a study of blood T cell repertoires in COVID-19. Overall study context: Researchers got acute and convalescent COVID-19 samples from the United States, Italy and Spain.

Patients in Seattle were enrolled during active infection, then followed longitudinally. The CDR3 consists of 15 residues. V was pared by 1 base and J by 3 bases, with 14 bases between. The germline V gene has CDR1 SGHRS and CDR2 YFSETQ. In the authors' methods: Researchers report that nucleated cell counts were estimated from reference gene primer amplification. The table came from immunoSEQ multiplex PCR; TCRdb's copy has only in-frame clones and leaves some out. V and J calls and clone size follow that table, whereas D and trimming were derived from the DNA. The repertoire consists of around 210,000 clones, with roughly 80% occurring once and the leading ten covering roughly 0.91%.

This chain joins TRBV5-1 and TRBJ2-7; D is perhaps TRBD1 (7 bases). The sequencing sample was made of peripheral blood. This sequence was found in a man in his fifties or sixties with COVID-19, enrolled during active disease. CDR3 residues: CASSLSTGDFYEQYF. The CDR3 DNA reads as TGCGCCAGCAGCTTGAGCACAGGGGACTTCTACGAGCAGTACTTC.